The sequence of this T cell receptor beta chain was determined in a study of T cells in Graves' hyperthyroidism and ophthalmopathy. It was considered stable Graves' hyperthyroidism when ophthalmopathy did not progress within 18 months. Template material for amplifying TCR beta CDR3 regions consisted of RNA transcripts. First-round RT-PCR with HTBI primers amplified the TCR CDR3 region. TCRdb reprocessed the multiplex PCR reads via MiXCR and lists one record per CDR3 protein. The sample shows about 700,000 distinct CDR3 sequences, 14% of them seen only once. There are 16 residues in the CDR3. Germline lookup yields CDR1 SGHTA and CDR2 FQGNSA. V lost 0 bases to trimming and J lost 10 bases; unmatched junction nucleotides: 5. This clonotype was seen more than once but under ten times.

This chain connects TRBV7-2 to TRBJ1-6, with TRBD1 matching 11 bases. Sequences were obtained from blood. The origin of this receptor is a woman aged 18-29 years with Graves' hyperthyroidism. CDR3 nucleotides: TGTGCCAGCAGCTTAGCCGGACGGACAGGGGGCTCACCCCTCCACTTT. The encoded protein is CASSLAGRTGGSPLHF.